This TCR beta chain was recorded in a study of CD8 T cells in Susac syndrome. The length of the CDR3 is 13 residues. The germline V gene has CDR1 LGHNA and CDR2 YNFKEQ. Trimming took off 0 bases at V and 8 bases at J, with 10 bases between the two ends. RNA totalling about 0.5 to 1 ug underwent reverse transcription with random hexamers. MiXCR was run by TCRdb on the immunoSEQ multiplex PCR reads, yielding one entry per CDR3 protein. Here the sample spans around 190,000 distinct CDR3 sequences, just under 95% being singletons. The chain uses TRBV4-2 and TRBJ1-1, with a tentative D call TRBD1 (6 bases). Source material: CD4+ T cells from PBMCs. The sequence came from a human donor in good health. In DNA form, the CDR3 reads TGTGCCAGCAGCCAAGAGACAGGACTGGAAGCTTTCTTT. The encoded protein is CASSQETGLEAFF.